Sequencing of this T cell receptor (beta chain) was carried out in a study of CD8 T cells in ankylosing spondylitis. Study outcomes and limitations: There was a TCR beta motif, made of fewer than 10 highly homologous variants, that appeared characteristic of ankylosing spondylitis blood. Enrichment of disease-linked clones was reportedly significant in matched ankylosing spondylitis synovial fluid. Disease-linked clones proved CD8+ and comparatively uncommon in peripheral blood.

Of note for this clonotype: As yet, its antigen is unknown.

Quantitative 5'-RACE was performed with molecular barcodes, and it yielded the TCR beta libraries. TCRdb re-called the 5' RACE reads with MiXCR, one entry per CDR3 protein. The sample shows fewer than 750,000 distinct CDR3 sequences, 19% of them seen only once. V was clipped by 7 bases and J by 1 base, with 9 bases between them. Germline V CDR1 and CDR2: SGHRS, YFSETQ. The CDR3 sequence is 14 residues long. The specimen was blood, either unsorted or a sorted T cell fraction (not recorded which). V is TRBV5-1 and J is TRBJ2-6; maybe TRBD2 (5 bases). This TCR was recovered from a male donor with ankylosing spondylitis. CDR3: CASFGGSGANVLTF. The CDR3 DNA sequence: TGCGCCAGCTTCGGAGGATCTGGGGCCAACGTCCTGACTTTC.